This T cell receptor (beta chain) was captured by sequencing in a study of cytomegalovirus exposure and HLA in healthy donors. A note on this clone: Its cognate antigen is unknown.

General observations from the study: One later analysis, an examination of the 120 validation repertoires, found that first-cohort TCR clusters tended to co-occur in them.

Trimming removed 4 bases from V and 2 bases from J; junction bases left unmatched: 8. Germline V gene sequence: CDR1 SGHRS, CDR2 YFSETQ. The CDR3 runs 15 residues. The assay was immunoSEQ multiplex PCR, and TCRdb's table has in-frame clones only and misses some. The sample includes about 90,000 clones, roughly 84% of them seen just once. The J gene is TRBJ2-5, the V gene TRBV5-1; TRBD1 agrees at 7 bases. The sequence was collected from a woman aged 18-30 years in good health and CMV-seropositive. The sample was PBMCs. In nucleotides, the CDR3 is TGCGCCAGCAGCCCCGGACAGGTCGTGCAAGAGACCCAGTACTTC. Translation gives CASSPGQVVQETQYF.